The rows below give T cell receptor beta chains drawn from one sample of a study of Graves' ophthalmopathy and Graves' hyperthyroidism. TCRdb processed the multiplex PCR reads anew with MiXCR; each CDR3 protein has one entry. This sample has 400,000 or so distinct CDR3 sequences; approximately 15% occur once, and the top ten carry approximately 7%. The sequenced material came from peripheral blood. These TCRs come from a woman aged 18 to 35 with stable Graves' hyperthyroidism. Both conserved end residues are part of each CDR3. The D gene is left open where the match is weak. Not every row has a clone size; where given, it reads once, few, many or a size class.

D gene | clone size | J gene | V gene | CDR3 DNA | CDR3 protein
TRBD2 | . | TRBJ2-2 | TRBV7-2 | TGTGCCAGCAGCCTAGGGAGGGGGAACACCGGGGAGCTGTTTTTT | CASSLGRGNTGELFF
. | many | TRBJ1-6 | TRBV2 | TGTGCCAGCAGTCGTGAGACTCCGGAATTCTATAATTCACCCCTCCACTTT | CASSRETPEFYNSPLHF
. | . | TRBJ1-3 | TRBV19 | TGTGCCAGTAGTATGGAGAGGGGCTGGATTTCCGGAAACACCATATATTTT | CASSMERGWISGNTIYF
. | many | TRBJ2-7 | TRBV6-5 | TGTGCCAGCAGTTACGGGGGGCTAGGCGAGCAGTACTTC | CASSYGGLGEQYF
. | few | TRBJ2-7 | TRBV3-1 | TGTGCCAGCAGCCCGGGGGTTCCCAACGAGCAGTACTTC | CASSPGVPNEQYF
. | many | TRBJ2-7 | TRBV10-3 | TGTGCCATCAGTGAGTCGTATTTAAGCGAGCAGTACTTC | CAISESYLSEQYF
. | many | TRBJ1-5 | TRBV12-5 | TGTGCTAGTGGATGGGGAGGGGGGAATCAGCCCCAGCATTTT | CASGWGGGNQPQHF
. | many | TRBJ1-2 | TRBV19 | TGTGCCAGTAGTTCCTGGGGGTCGGGCTACACCTTC | CASSSWGSGYTF
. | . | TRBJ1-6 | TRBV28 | TGTGCCAGCACCTTGGGCGGTGACTCCTATAATTCACCCCTCCACTTT | CASTLGGDSYNSPLHF
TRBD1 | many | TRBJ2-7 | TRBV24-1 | TGTGCCACCAGCGGCCAGGGGGCGAGCGAGCAGTACTTC | CATSGQGASEQYF
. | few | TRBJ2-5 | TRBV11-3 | TGTGCCAGCAGCTCGATGAGCGGAGGGGGAGAGACCCAGTACTTC | CASSSMSGGGETQYF
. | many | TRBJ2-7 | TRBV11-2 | TGTGCCAGCAGCATCAACAGGGTGTCCTACGAGCAGTACTTC | CASSINRVSYEQYF
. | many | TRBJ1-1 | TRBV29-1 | TGCAGCGTCCGAGCGGGGAACACTGAAGCTTTCTTT | CSVRAGNTEAFF
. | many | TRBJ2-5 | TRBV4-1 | TGCGCCAGCAGCCGAAGCCCGGCGGGGACTTGGGGGGAGACCCAGTACTTC | CASSRSPAGTWGETQYF
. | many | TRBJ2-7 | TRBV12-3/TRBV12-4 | TGTGCCAGCAGTTCCGGGACTCCACTCGGGGGCGAGCAGTACTTC | CASSSGTPLGGEQYF
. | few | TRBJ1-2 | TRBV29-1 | TGCAGCGTTGAGCCAAGTCCTCGCAGAGGCTATGGCTACACCTTC | CSVEPSPRRGYGYTF
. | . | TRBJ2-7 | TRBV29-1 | TGCAGCGTTGAGTTCAATACCTACGAGCAGTACTTC | CSVEFNTYEQYF
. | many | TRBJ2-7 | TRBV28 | TGTGCGAGCGCGGACAGCTACGAGCAGTACTTC | CASADSYEQYF
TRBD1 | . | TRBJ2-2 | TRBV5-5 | TGTGCCAGCACCCAGACAGGGGTGGACGGGGAGCTGTTTTTT | CASTQTGVDGELFF
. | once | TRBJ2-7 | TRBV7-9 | TGTGCCAGCAGCTTAGTGGAACGTTGGTACGAGCAGTGCTTC | CASSLVERWYEQCF
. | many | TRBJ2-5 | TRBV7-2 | TGTGCCAGCAGCTTAGAGGGGCTGGGGACCCAGTACTTC | CASSLEGLGTQYF
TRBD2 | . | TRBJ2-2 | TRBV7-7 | TGTGCTAGCAGCCCTGGACTAGCGGGGGGGCGAACCGGGGAGCTGTTTTTT | CASSPGLAGGRTGELFF
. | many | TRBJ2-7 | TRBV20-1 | TGCAGTGCTAGGGCTCGACTAGTCGGTGAGGACGAGCAGTACTTC | CSARARLVGEDEQYF
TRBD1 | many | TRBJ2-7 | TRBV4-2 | TGTGCCAGCAGCCAAGATCCCTCGGAGACAGGGAGCTCCTACGAGCAGTACTTC | CASSQDPSETGSSYEQYF
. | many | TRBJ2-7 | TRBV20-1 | TGCAGTGCCTGGGACTACGAGCAGTACTTC | CSAWDYEQYF
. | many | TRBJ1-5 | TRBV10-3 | TGTGCCATCAGTGAGGGTCCGGGTCAGCCCCAGCATTTT | CAISEGPGQPQHF
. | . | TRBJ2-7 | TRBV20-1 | TGCAGTGCTACCGGGTTACTCTCCTACGAGCAGTACTTC | CSATGLLSYEQYF
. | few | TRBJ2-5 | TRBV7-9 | TGTGCCAGCAGCCGCCAGGCCTCCGAGGGTCAAGAGACCCAGTACTTC | CASSRQASEGQETQYF
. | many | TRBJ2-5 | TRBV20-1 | TGCAGTGTTCGGCTGGGGGATGAGACCCAGTACTTC | CSVRLGDETQYF
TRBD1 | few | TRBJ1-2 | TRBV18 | TGTGCCAGCTCACCCGGGACAGGGGCCATTTATGGCTACACCTTC | CASSPGTGAIYGYTF
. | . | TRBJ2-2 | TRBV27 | TGTGCCAGCAGTTCAGAGACAAACACCGGGGAGCTGTTTTTT | CASSSETNTGELFF
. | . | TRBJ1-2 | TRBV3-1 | TGTGCCAGCACCTCGCCAGGTAGCCCCTATGGCTACACCTTC | CASTSPGSPYGYTF
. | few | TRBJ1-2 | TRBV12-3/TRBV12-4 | TGTGCCAGCAGTCCCGGATGCTATGGCTACACCTTC | CASSPGCYGYTF
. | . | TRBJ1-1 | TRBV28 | TGTGCCAGCAGGGAGACGGGTGTCAGAATGAACACTGAAGCTTTCTTT | CASRETGVRMNTEAFF
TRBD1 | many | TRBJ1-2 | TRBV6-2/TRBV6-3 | TGTGCCAGCAGTTACGGAACGACAGGGGATGGCTACACCTTC | CASSYGTTGDGYTF
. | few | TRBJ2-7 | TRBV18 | TGTGCCAGCTCATTAACAGTAAACTACGAGCAGTACTTC | CASSLTVNYEQYF
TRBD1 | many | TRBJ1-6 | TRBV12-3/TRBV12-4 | TGTGCCAGCAAACCTCCAGGGGGTTCACCCCTCCACTTT | CASKPPGGSPLHF
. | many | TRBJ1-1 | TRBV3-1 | TGTGCCAGCAGCCAAAGACGGGAGAACACTGAAGCTTTCTTT | CASSQRRENTEAFF
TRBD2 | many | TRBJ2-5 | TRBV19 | TGTGCCAGTTCGGGACTAGCGGGGGACCAAGAGACCCAGTACTTC | CASSGLAGDQETQYF
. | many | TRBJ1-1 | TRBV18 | TGTGCCAGCTCCCCGAAGGGAGGGTTGGCTTTCTTT | CASSPKGGLAFF
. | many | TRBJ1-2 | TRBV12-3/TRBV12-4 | TGTGCCAGCAGACAGGGAGCGAACTATGGCTACACCTTC | CASRQGANYGYTF
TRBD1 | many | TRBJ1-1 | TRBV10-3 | TGTGCCATCAGTGAAACGGACAGGGGCAGGGGTGAAGCTTTCTTT | CAISETDRGRGEAFF
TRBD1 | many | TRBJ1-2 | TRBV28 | TGTGCCAGCAGTTGGCCTGTGGACAGGGCGCTTGGCTACACCTTC | CASSWPVDRALGYTF
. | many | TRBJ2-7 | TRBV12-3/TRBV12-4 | TGTGCCAGCAGTTTTCAGACATACTCCTACGAGCAGTACTTC | CASSFQTYSYEQYF
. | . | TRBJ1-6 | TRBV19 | TGTGCCAGTAGATCCCCCCTCAGGGGCGCGGATTCACCCCTCCACTTT | CASRSPLRGADSPLHF
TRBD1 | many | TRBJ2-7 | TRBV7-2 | TGTGCCAGCAGCTTCGACAGGGGGAGGGAGCAGTACTTC | CASSFDRGREQYF
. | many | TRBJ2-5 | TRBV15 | TGTGCCACCAGCAGAGAAGGGGTCACAGAGACCCAGTACTTC | CATSREGVTETQYF
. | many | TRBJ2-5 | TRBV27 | TGTGCCAGCAACACGGGGGGCCCCTCTCCAGCCCAGTACTTC | CASNTGGPSPAQYF
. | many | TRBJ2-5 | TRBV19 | TGTGCCAGTAGCCTGGAGATAACAGGATTCTCAGAGACCCAGTACTTC | CASSLEITGFSETQYF
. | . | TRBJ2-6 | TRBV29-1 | TGCAGCGTTGCTGCCATGGGTGGGGCCAACGTCCTGACTTTC | CSVAAMGGANVLTF
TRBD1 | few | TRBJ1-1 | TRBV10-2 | TGCGCCAGCAGCACAGGGACAGGGGCTAAAGCTTTCTTT | CASSTGTGAKAFF
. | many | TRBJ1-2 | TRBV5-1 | TGCGCCAGCAGCTTGGGCGGCGCGAATGGCTACACCTTC | CASSLGGANGYTF
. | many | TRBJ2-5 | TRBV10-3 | TGTGCCATCAGTGACGCCGCTCAAGAGACCCAGTACTTC | CAISDAAQETQYF
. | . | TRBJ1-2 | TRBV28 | TGTGCCAGCAGTTCACCCCCCGGACGGGTTAACTATGGCTACACCTTC | CASSSPPGRVNYGYTF